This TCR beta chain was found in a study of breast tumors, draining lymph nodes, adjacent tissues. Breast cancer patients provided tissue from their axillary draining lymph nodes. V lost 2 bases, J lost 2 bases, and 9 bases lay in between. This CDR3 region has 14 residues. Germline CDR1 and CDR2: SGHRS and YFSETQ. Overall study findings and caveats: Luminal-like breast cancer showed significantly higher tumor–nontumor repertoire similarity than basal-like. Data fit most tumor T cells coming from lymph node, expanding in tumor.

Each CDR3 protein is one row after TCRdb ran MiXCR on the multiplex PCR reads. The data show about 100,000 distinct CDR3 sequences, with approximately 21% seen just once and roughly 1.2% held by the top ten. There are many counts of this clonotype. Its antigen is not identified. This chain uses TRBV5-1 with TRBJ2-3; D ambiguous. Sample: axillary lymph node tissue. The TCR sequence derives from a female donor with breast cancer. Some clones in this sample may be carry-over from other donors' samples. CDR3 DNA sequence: TGCGCCAGCAGCTTCAGATCTTTCACAGATACGCAGTATTTT. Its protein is CASSFRSFTDTQYF.